This entry lists 4 T cell receptor beta chains sequenced from one sample in a study of vaccination effects on CD4 cells after COVID-19. Under the ViraFEST assay, PBMC were stimulated with viral peptide pools so that antigen-specific CD4+ T cells expanded. Sequencing was performed afterwards. Subsequent to roughly 10 days of culture, CD4+ T cells were isolated. Subjects were given two BNT162b2 or mRNA-1273 vaccine doses. For these receptors, no antigen is known. The repertoire was sequenced with immunoSEQ multiplex PCR; TCRdb's copy has only in-frame clones and lacks some. In the table there are 23,000 or so clones, roughly 76% of which are singletons. The material was CD4+ T cells from PBMCs cultured with SARS-CoV-2 spike peptides, obtained after COVID-19 vaccination. These receptors were obtained from a human donor who received a COVID-19 vaccine. Some clones in this sample may be carry-over from other donors' samples.

This clone has a single count. The chain is built from TRBV7-2 and TRBJ2-7; 7 nucleotides match TRBD1. CDR1 is SGHTA and CDR2 is FQGNSA in the germline V gene. The CDR3 contains 15 residues. V lost 5 bases and J lost 3; bases outside the gene matches: 10. Written as DNA, the CDR3 is TGTGCCAGCAGCCTCCAATCAGGGGGATACTACGAGCAGTACGTC. Its translation: CASSLQSGGYYEQYV.

The rearrangement joins TRBV19 to TRBJ1-1, with TRBD1 identical over 7 bases. Trimming removed 5 bases from V and 7 bases from J; junction bases left unmatched: 10. This CDR3 has 14 amino acids. From germline, CDR1 is LNHDA and CDR2 SQIVND (reference sequence). Here the CDR3 reads CASSPGQLLSEAFF. DNA for the CDR3: TGTGCCAGTAGTCCGGGACAGCTCCTAAGTGAAGCTTTCTTT.

The chain employs TRBV9 and TRBJ2-3; D is possibly TRBD2 (5 bases). The V end lost 3 bases, the J end lost 0 bases, and 11 bases lay between the germline ends. CDR1 and CDR2 (germline): SGDLS, YYNGEE. The CDR3 is 15 residues long. This chain's CDR3 is CASSAQTGSTDTQYF. CDR3 in DNA: TGTGCCAGCAGCGCCCAGACGGGAAGCACAGATACGCAGTATTTT.

J is TRBJ1-4 and V is TRBV6-1; D is unclear. The CDR3 is 14 amino acids. Germline V gives CDR1 MNHNS, CDR2 SASEGT. V was pared by 2 bases and J by 0 bases, with 4 bases between. CDR3 in amino acids: CASSEQATNEKLFF. CDR3 DNA sequence: TGTGCCAGCAGTGAACAGGCAACTAATGAAAAACTGTTTTTT.